This T cell receptor beta chain was recovered during a study of siplizumab effects on memory and regulatory T cells (dated by TCRdb to between 2018 and 2021). As for the study more broadly: The study examined how the anti-CD2 antibody siplizumab affects alloreactive T-cell subsets in allogeneic mixed lymphocyte reactions built from human PBMCs.

Library method: the immunoSEQ multiplex PCR assay. Approximately 10^5 TCR templates per sample were assayed by the deep sequencing platform. Genomic DNA extracted from sorted T cells was used for TCRbeta CDR3 sequencing. The source study handled its data this way. Clonal analysis of TCRbeta CDR3 data was done in the R programming language. Alloreactive CD4+ and CD8+ clones were defined by comparing unstimulated samples with post-reaction CFSE-low samples. Regulatory or non-regulatory origin of alloreactive CD4+ clones was assigned by matching sequences to the sorted unstimulated Treg and non-Treg repertoires. What TCRdb holds here is the immuneACCESS table cut down to in-frame rearrangements. Part of the clones is not present; checked against another copy, under half of the missing clones reflect an unresolved V gene, and the others are unexplained. That table gives V, J and clone size, and the DNA gave D and trimming. In this sample the table shows roughly 100,000 clones, roughly 91% of which occur a single time. Jointly, the top ten make up 12% of the sample.

Sorted unstimulated T cells and proliferating T cells recovered from mixed lymphocyte reactions underwent TCRbeta CDR3 sequencing. Fresh whole blood from fewer than 11 HLA-typed healthy donors served as the source for isolating PBMCs. Unstimulated CD4+ non-regulatory T cells were FACS-sorted to map the origin of alloreactive clones. Results and caveats for the whole study, not just this receptor: About 75-96% of proliferating CD4+ or CD8+ clones could not be given a naive or memory phenotype. Sequences below about 10^-5 frequency were poorly captured, so only a minor fraction of alloreactive clones could be mapped to unstimulated subsets. The suppressive function of proliferating Tregs from siplizumab cultures was not functionally confirmed. Unstimulated naive T cells appeared to be more diverse than memory T cells, and naive cells seemed to make a substantial contribution to the alloresponse. Among mappable alloreactive CD4+ clones, the Treg-derived fraction averaged approximately 63% with siplizumab versus about 27% in control reactions. The cumulative frequency of alloreactive sequences traceable to unstimulated CD4+ memory T cells was significantly reduced by siplizumab.

This clone was counted once. This receptor's antigen is unknown. Per-base quality was not reported, and no clone a single base away is much larger than it. CDR1 and CDR2 are read off the germline V gene (reference sequence) as MNHNY and SVGAGI. The CDR3, cysteine through phenylalanine, is 16 amino acids long. The only DNA kept is the CDR3, 48 bases in frame from the first base. The germline V end is reduced by 6 bases and the J end by 9 bases; junction bases left unmatched: 10. The sequence was collected from a human donor in good health. The sequence joins TRBV6-6 to TRBJ2-3; 15 bases in the junction line up with TRBD2. Source material: non-Treg CD4+ T cells sorted from blood. The cell subset or site label, read with the paper, signifies: FACS-sorted unstimulated CD4+ non-regulatory T cells. The CDR3 has the sequence CASRKESGTSGRTQYF. The sequenced DNA: TGTGCCAGCAGAAAGGAGAGCGGGACTAGCGGGAGGACGCAGTATTTT.